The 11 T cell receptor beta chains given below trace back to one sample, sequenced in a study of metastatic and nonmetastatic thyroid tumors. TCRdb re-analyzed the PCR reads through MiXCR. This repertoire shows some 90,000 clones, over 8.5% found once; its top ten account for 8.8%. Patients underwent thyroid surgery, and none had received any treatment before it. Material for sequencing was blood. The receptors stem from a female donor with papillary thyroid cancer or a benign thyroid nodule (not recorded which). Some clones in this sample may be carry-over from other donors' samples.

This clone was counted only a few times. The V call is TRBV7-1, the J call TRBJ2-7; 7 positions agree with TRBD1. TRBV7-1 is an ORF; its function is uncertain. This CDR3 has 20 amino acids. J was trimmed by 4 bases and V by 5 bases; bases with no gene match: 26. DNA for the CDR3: TGTGCCAGCAGCACATCTGGCTGGACAGGTCAATATGTAGAGACATACGAGCAGTACTTC. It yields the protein CASSTSGWTGQYVETYEQYF.

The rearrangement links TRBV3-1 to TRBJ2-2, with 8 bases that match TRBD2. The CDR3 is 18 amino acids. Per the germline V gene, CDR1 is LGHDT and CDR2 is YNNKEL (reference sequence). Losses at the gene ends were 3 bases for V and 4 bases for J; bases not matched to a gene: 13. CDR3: CASSHTPAGVGSTGELFF. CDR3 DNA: TGTGCCAGCAGCCATACTCCAGCGGGGGTTGGTAGCACCGGGGAGCTGTTTTTT.

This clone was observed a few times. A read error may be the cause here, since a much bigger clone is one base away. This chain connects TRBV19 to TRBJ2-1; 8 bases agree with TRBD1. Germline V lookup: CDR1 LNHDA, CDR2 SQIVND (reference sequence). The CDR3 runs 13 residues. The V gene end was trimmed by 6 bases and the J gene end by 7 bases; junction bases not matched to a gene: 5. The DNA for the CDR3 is TGTGCCAGTAGAAGGACAGGGACGAATGAGCAGTTCTTC. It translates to CASRRTGTNEQFF.

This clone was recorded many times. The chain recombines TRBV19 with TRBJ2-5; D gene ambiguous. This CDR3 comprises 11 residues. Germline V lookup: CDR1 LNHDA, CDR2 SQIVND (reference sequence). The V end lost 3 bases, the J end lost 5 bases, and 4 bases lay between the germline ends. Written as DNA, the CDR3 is TGTGCCAGTAGTATGGAGGAGACCCAGTACTTC. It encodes CASSMEETQYF.

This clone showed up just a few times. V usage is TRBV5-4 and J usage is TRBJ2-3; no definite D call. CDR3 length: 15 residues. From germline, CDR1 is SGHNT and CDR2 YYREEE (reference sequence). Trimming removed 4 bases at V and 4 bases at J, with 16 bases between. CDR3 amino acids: CASSPDGYPSDTQYF. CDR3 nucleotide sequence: TGTGCCAGCAGCCCGGACGGGTACCCATCAGATACGCAGTATTTT.

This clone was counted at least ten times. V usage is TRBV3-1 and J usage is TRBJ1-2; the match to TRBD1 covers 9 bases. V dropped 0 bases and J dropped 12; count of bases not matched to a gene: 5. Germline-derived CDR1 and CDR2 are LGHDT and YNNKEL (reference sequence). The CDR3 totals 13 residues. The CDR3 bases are TGTGCCAGCAGCCAAGAGGGACAGGGAGGTCACACCTTC. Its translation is CASSQEGQGGHTF.

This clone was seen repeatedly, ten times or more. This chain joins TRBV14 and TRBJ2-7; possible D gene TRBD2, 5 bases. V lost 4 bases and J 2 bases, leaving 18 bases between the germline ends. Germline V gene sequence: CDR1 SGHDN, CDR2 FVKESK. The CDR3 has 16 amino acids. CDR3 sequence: CASSPRRSTGTYEQYF. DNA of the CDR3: TGTGCCAGCAGCCCCCGACGGAGCACGGGGACCTACGAGCAGTACTTC.

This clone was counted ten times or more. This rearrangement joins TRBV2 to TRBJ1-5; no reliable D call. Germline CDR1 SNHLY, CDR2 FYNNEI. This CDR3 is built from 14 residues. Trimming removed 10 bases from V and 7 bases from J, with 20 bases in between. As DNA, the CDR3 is TGTGCCACTTCCCCCCGCGTGGGGTCCCAGCCCCAGCATTTT. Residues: CATSPRVGSQPQHF.

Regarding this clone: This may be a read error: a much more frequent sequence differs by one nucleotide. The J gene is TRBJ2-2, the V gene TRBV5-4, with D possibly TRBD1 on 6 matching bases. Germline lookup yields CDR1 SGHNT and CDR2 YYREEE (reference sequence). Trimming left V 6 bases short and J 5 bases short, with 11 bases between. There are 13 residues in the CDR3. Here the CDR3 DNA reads TGTGCCAGCATCTACGGGACAACCGGGGAGCTGTTTTTT. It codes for CASIYGTTGELFF.

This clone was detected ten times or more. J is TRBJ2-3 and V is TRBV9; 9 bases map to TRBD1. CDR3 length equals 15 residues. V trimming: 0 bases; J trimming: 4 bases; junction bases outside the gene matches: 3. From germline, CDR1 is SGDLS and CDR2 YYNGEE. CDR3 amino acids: CASSVGGTGPDTQYF. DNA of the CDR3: TGTGCCAGCAGCGTAGGGGGGACAGGGCCAGATACGCAGTATTTT.

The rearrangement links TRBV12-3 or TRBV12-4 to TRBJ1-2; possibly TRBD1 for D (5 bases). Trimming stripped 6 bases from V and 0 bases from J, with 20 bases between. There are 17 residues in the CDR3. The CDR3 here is CASSQTGHVQANYGYTF. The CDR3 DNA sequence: TGTGCCAGCAGCCAGACCGGACATGTGCAAGCTAACTATGGCTACACCTTC.